The entry below describes one TCR beta chain. The antigen is not known. At one of its ends the junction is not consistent with the germline gene, which may arise from a read error. This sample is drawn from a study of vaccination and CD4 T cells after COVID-19. In the study overall: As their vaccination, participants received two doses of either BNT162b2 or mRNA-1273 vaccine.

This CDR3 region has 14 residues. CDR1 is DFQATT and CDR2 is SNEGSKA in the germline V gene (reference sequence). The Oncomine TCR Beta short-read assay sequenced DNA from cultured CD4+ T cells. The template was genomic DNA from cultured CD4+ T cells. TCRdb redid the calling of the PCR reads with MiXCR, one entry per CDR3 protein. The sample holds approximately 11,000 distinct CDR3 sequences, around 30% seen once. The treatment was: approximately 9-day PBMC culture with coronavirus spike peptide pools or control peptides (ViraFEST assay). ViraFEST grew antigen-specific T cells using peptide pools, then sequenced TCRs.

The clonotype was recovered from a human donor with COVID-19. The genes are TRBV20-1 and TRBJ1-6, with 8 bases identical to TRBD1. The sample comprised cultured CD4+ T cells from blood. CDR3 in DNA: TGCAGTACTAGGACCGACAGGGGAGAGTCACCCCTCCACTTT. The encoded protein is CSTRTDRGESPLHF.